Sequencing of this TCR beta chain was carried out in a study of blood T cell repertoires in COVID-19. At the level of the study: The United States, Italy and Spain provided the acute and convalescent COVID-19 samples. Nucleic acid was either cDNA or gDNA, and it came from T cells, B-cell-depleted T cells, or PBMCs.

Per the original methods: Reference gene primer amplification gave estimated nucleated cell counts. Sequenced by immunoSEQ multiplex PCR; TCRdb stores in-frame clones only, minus some. V and J calls and clone size are copied from that table; D and trimming were computed from the DNA. Altogether roughly 250,000 clones are present, roughly 91% being singletons, with the ten largest covering about 0.8%. CDR3 length equals 16 residues. V was clipped by 4 bases and J by 4 bases; unmatched bases: 11. CDR1 SGHDT and CDR2 YYEEEE come from the germline V gene. The TCR sequence derives from a man younger than 40 with acute or convalescent COVID-19. This sequence joins TRBV5-6 and TRBJ2-5; 9 bases agree with TRBD1. Sample: peripheral blood. CDR3 in DNA: TGTGCCAGCAGCAGCGGGACAGGGTTTGTTTCAGAGACCCAGTACTTC. Translated: CASSSGTGFVSETQYF.